The present T cell receptor (beta chain) was sequenced within a study of cytomegalovirus exposure and HLA in healthy donors. This CDR3 has 14 amino acids. Trimming took 5 bases from V and 5 from J, leaving 15 bases between them. Germline V CDR1 and CDR2: MDHEN, SYDVKM. This clone was seen a handful of times. PCR used 60 Vbeta primers and 13 Jbeta primers. Produced via immunoSEQ multiplex PCR; TCRdb's table is partial and in-frame only. This sample carries 60,000 to 100,000 clones, more than 60% of them seen once, and the ten largest clones take approximately 1.6%. This sequence was found in a man aged 40-50 years in good health and CMV-seronegative. Material: PBMCs. The chain has TRBV28 and TRBJ1-2; tentatively, D is TRBD1 (5 bases). Here the CDR3 DNA reads TGTGCCAGCAGTCCGCTATGGGGGGAATATGGCTACACCTTC. Protein: CASSPLWGEYGYTF.